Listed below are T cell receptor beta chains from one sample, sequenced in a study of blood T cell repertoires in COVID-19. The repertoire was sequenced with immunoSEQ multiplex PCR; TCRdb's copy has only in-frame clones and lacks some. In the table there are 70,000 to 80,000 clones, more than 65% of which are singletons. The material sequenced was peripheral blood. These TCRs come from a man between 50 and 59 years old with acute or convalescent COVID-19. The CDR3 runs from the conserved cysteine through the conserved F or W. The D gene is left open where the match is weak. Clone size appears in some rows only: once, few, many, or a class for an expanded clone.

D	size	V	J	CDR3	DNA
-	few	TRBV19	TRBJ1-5	CASKDNNQPQHF	TGTGCCAGTAAGGACAATAATCAGCCCCAGCATTTT
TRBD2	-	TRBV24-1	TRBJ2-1	CATSDRLADSYNEQFF	TGTGCCACCAGTGACCGACTAGCGGACTCCTACAATGAGCAGTTCTTC
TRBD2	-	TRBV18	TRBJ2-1	CASSPGGLAGNEQFF	TGTGCCAGCTCACCGGGAGGACTAGCGGGTAATGAGCAGTTCTTC
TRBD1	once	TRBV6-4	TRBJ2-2	CASSSGQGDTGELFF	TGTGCCAGCAGTTCGGGACAGGGGGACACCGGGGAGCTGTTTTTT
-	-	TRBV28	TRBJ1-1	CASSRGMGYTEAFF	TGTGCCAGCAGCCGGGGGATGGGATACACTGAAGCTTTCTTT
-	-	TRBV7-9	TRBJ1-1	CASSATVTEAFF	TGTGCCAGCAGCGCCACAGTTACTGAAGCTTTCTTT
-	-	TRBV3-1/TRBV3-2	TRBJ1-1	CASSQDKRRGTEAFF	TGTGCCAGCAGCCAAGATAAAAGGAGGGGCACTGAAGCTTTCTTT
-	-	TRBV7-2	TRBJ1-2	CASSKVGEGANYGYTF	TGTGCCAGCAGTAAAGTGGGTGAAGGAGCTAACTATGGCTACACCTTC
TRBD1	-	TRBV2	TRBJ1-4	CASSEVGQGARKLFF	TGTGCCAGCAGTGAAGTGGGACAGGGGGCGAGAAAACTGTTTTTT
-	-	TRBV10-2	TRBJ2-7	CASSDGLAADEQYF	TGCGCCAGCAGTGATGGACTTGCCGCCGACGAGCAGTACTTC
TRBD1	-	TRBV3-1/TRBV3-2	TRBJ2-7	CASSQEWTGESEQYF	TGTGCCAGCAGCCAAGAATGGACAGGGGAGAGCGAGCAGTACTTC
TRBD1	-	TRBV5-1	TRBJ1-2	CASRMDGTGGNLGGYTF	TGCGCCAGCAGAATGGATGGGACAGGGGGCAACTTAGGTGGCTACACCTTC
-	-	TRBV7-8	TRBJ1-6	CASSLVDSLNSPLHF	TGTGCCAGCAGCTTAGTGGACAGCCTAAATTCACCCCTCCACTTT
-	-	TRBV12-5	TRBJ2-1	CASTIRDEQFF	TGTGCTAGTACTATTCGGGATGAGCAGTTCTTC
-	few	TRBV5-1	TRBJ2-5	CASIRGAGETQYF	TGCGCCAGCATCCGGGGGGCCGGCGAGACCCAGTACTTC
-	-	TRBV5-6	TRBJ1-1	CASSLGGVKNTEAFF	TGTGCCAGCAGCCTCGGAGGCGTGAAGAACACTGAAGCTTTCTTT
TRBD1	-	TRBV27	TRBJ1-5	CASSDSPGTGSGQPQHF	TGTGCCAGCAGCGATTCCCCCGGGACAGGGAGTGGTCAGCCCCAGCATTTT